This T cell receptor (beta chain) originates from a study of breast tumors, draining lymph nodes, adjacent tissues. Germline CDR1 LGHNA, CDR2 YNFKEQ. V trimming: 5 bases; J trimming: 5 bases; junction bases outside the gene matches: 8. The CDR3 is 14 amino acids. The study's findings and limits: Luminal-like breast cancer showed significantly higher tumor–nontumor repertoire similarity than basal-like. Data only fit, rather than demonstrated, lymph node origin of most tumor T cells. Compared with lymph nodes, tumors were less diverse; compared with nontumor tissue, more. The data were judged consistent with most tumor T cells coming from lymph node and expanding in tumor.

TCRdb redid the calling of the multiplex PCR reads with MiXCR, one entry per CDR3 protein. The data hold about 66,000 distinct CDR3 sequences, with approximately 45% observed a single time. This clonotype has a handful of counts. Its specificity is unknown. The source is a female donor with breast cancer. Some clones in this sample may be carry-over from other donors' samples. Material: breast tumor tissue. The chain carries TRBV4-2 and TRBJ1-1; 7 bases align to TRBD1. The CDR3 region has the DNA TGTGCCAGCAGCAAAACAGGGGCGGAAACTGAAGCTTTCTTT. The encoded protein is CASSKTGAETEAFF.